The TCR beta chain under discussion was sequenced for a study of PD-1 blockade in classical Hodgkin lymphoma. Study-level information: Intravenous nivolumab at 3 mg/kg was given to patients every 2 weeks. Study observations and caveats: Diversity similar to that of newly diagnosed patients was seen at baseline in complete responders. When set against healthy donors, newly diagnosed patients were reported to show lower baseline TCR diversity. Among the patients, those starting nivolumab under 1 year after ASCT were excluded.

For this clone: The target antigen is unknown.

Sequenced by immunoSEQ multiplex PCR; TCRdb stores in-frame clones only, minus some. The data contain approximately 52,000 clones, roughly nine tenths of them singletons. In germline, CDR1 is SGHTA, CDR2 FQGNSA. V dropped 3 bases and J dropped 2 bases, with 11 bases sitting between them. This CDR3 contains 14 residues. The time point: cycle 4 day 1 (C4D1), after less than 7 weeks of nivolumab. After autologous stem cell transplantation all patients relapsed, and prior brentuximab vedotin exposure differed between cohorts. This TCR was recovered from a human donor with classical Hodgkin lymphoma. The chain joins TRBV7-2 to TRBJ2-7; a weak D match, TRBD2 (7 bases). Source: peripheral blood mononuclear cells (PBMCs), taken before the fourth cycle of nivolumab. CDR3 protein: CASSFAGDTYEQYF. The CDR3 bases are TGTGCCAGCAGCTTCGCGGGGGACACCTACGAGCAGTACTTC.